This T cell receptor beta chain is drawn from a study of T-cell memory formation after mild COVID-19. Whole-study context: The two donors had largely donor-specific TCR clusters.

This clonotype has only a few counts. Its matching antigen is unknown. Each CDR3 protein gets one entry after TCRdb re-called the 5' RACE reads with MiXCR. The repertoire holds under 450,000 distinct CDR3 sequences, with about 15% as singletons. CDR1 is MNHEY, CDR2 SVGEGT, per germline. The ends were cut back, 1 base at V and 1 base at J, with 4 bases in the middle. The CDR3 contains 13 residues. Findings of the study overall: Pre-infection memory contained some responding clones, which suggested that cross-reactive memory had joined. CD4+ clones that contracted lay mainly in CM and EM; CD8+ ones lay in EMRA.

The sequenced sample was PBMCs or a T cell subset sorted from them (not recorded which). V gene TRBV6-2 or TRBV6-3 combines with J gene TRBJ1-1; D is undetermined. The clonotype was recovered from a man younger than 35 who had mild COVID-19 (a few samples of this study predate the infection). Cell type and time point are not known. CDR3 nucleotides: TGTGCCAGCAGTTACTGGCCGAACACTGAAGCTTTCTTT. Translated, it gives CASSYWPNTEAFF.